These 20 T cell receptor beta chains originate from one sample sequenced in a study of blood T cells in healthy people across ages. Primed by a sample-barcoded 5' primer and a J-beta primer mix, a second PCR proceeded for about 6 to 11 cycles. TCRdb recomputed calls from the 5' RACE reads with MiXCR, one row per CDR3 protein. The data show about 680,000 distinct CDR3 sequences, around 48% seen once. Sequenced material: blood. These receptors originate from a woman aged 55-69 years in good health.

This chain connects TRBV11-1 to TRBJ2-4; 10 bases match TRBD2. The J call is doubtful: the DNA matches TRBJ2-7 better. This CDR3 is 15 amino acids long. CDR1 is SGHAT and CDR2 is FQDESV in the germline V gene (reference sequence). The CDR3 region has the DNA TGTGCCAGCAGCCGCTCTAGCGGGAGTCATTACGAGCAGTACTTC. It is translated as CASSRSSGSHYEQYF.

The chain carries TRBV6-6 and TRBJ2-5, with no clear D. TRBJ2-7 explains the end of the DNA better; the J call may be wrong. Germline V CDR1 and CDR2: MNHNY, SVGAGI (reference sequence). This CDR3 contains 12 residues. The CDR3 here is CASSPAASEQYF. As DNA, the CDR3 is TGTGCCAGCAGCCCGGCCGCCTCCGAGCAGTACTTC.

The chain couples TRBV20-1 to TRBJ2-4; TRBD2 matches at 9 bases. The CDR3 runs 14 residues. Germline V gene sequence: CDR1 DFQATT, CDR2 SNEGSKA (reference sequence). Unmatched junction bases numbered 16, after V lost 6 bases and J lost 13 bases. DNA for the CDR3: TGCAGTGCCGTGGACGCGGGAGGGCGGAATGAGCAGTACTTC. Its translation: CSAVDAGGRNEQYF.

This clonotype was seen only a few times. J is TRBJ2-1 and V is TRBV5-1, with TRBD2 matching 8 bases. Germline V gene lookup returns CDR1 SGHRS and CDR2 YFSETQ. This CDR3 is built from 15 residues. With 2 bases clipped from V and 5 bases from J, the junction kept 6 bases outside the gene matches. The CDR3 nucleotides are TGCGCCAGCAGCTTAGGAGCGGGAGAAAACAATGAGCAGTTCTTC. This sequence encodes CASSLGAGENNEQFF.

In DNA form, the CDR3 reads TGTGCCATCAGTGAGCGACAGCCGTACCAAGAGACCCAGTACTTC. Translation gives CAISERQPYQETQYF. The V call is TRBV10-3, the J call TRBJ2-5, with D perhaps TRBD1 (5 bases). There are 15 residues in the CDR3. V was clipped by 2 bases and J by 0 bases, with 10 bases between them. Germline V gene data show CDR1 as ENHRY and CDR2 as SYGVKD.

This chain connects TRBV5-6 to TRBJ2-1; D unclear. Germline V gene sequence: CDR1 SGHDT, CDR2 YYEEEE. Deletions cut 1 base from V and 13 bases from J, with 12 bases between. There are 12 residues in the CDR3. CDR3 bases: TGTGCCAGCAGCTTGTCCGGACCCTTACAGTTCTTC. Translation gives CASSLSGPLQFF.

The chain uses TRBV4-2 and TRBJ2-3; no reliable D call. V dropped 2 bases and J dropped 5 bases, with 8 bases sitting between them. Germline CDR1 LGHNA, CDR2 YNFKEQ. The CDR3 is made up of 13 amino acids. The CDR3 region is CASSQRKGDTQYF. CDR3 DNA sequence: TGTGCCAGCAGCCAAAGAAAGGGAGATACGCAGTATTTT.

This clonotype was detected a few times. The chain is built from TRBV7-2 and TRBJ1-2, with D perhaps matching TRBD1 (5 bases). V was trimmed by 6 bases and J by 8 bases, leaving 16 bases between them. Germline loops: CDR1 SGHTA, CDR2 FQGNSA. The length of the CDR3 is 13 residues. The CDR3 sequence is CASSSDTGFGYTF. CDR3 nucleotide sequence: TGTGCCAGCAGTTCGGACACCGGCTTCGGCTACACCTTC.

There are a few counts of this clonotype. The chain carries TRBV7-9 and TRBJ2-4; D may be TRBD1 (5 bases). The ends were cut back, 5 bases at V and 8 bases at J, with 16 bases in the middle. The germline gives CDR1 SEHNR, CDR2 FQNEAQ (reference sequence). The length of the CDR3 is 14 residues. The chain's CDR3 is CASSHPGHQYIQYF. The CDR3 bases are TGTGCCAGCAGCCACCCCGGACACCAATACATTCAGTACTTC. The entire variable domain, with the rest obtained from reference TRBV7-9 and TRBJ2-4, is as follows: DTGVSQNPRHKITKRGQNVTFRCDPISEHNRLYWYRQTLGQGPEFLTYFQNEAQLEKSRLLSDRFSAERPKGSFSTLEIQRTEQGDSAMYLCASSHPGHQYIQYFGAGTRLSVL.

The rearrangement joins TRBV3-1 to TRBJ2-4; no firm D call. TRBJ2-5 explains the end of the DNA better; the J call may be wrong. The CDR3 runs 15 residues. The germline V gene has CDR1 LGHDT and CDR2 YNNKEL (reference sequence). For the CDR3, the DNA is TGTGCCAGCAGCCCCCTGGCGATGGTAGGAGAGACCCAGTACTTC. Translating gives CASSPLAMVGETQYF.

The rearrangement joins TRBV28 to TRBJ2-3; TRBD2 agrees at 8 bases. The germline V gene has CDR1 MDHEN and CDR2 SYDVKM. This CDR3 spans 16 amino acids. After removal of 4 bases from V and 3 bases from J, the junction contained 9 bases not matched to a gene. The CDR3 DNA reads TGTGCCAGCAGTTCAAACAGCGGGAGTCAGACAGATACGCAGTATTTT. It is translated as CASSSNSGSQTDTQYF.

The rearrangement uses TRBV15 and TRBJ2-6; either TRBD1 or TRBD2 may fit D (5 bases each). The germline V gene encodes CDR1 LNHNV and CDR2 YYDKDF (reference sequence). Between the trimmed V and J ends, which lost 11 bases and 1 base, there was a span of 12 bases. The CDR3 covers 14 residues. The DNA of the CDR3 is TGTGCCTCCTCCGGGGCGTCTGGGGCCAACGTCCTGACTTTC. This gives the protein CASSGASGANVLTF.

This chain uses TRBV11-3 with TRBJ2-1, with TRBD1 matching 7 bases. The CDR3 sequence is 14 residues long. Germline V gene lookup returns CDR1 SGHNT and CDR2 YENEEA. Losses at the gene ends were 5 bases for V and 2 bases for J; bases not matched to a gene: 3. CDR3 in amino acids: CASSKQGTYNEQFF. DNA of the CDR3: TGTGCCAGCAGCAAACAGGGGACCTACAATGAGCAGTTCTTC.

The chain employs TRBV7-2 and TRBJ2-1, with 12 bases aligning to TRBD2. Per the germline V gene, CDR1 is SGHTA and CDR2 is FQGNSA. Germline trimming cut 3 bases from V and 13 bases from J; bases unmatched to any gene: 13. The CDR3 spans 16 residues. Here the CDR3 DNA reads TGTGCCAGCAGCTTGGGACTAGCGGGCTCTGCCGAGACCCAGTTCTTC. It is translated as CASSLGLAGSAETQFF.

The chain recombines TRBV7-2 with TRBJ2-3; 10 bases are shared with TRBD2. Germline lookup yields CDR1 SGHTA and CDR2 FQGNSA. The CDR3 covers 18 residues. The J segment lost 4 bases and the V segment lost 1 base, leaving 11 bases of the junction unmatched. CDR3 sequence (DNA): TGTGCCAGCAGCTTAGGCCCCTCTAGCGGGAGAAAGGCAGATACGCAGTATTTT. Protein sequence: CASSLGPSSGRKADTQYF.

This clonotype was found many times. J is TRBJ1-2 and V is TRBV4-3; D unresolved. CDR1 LGHNA and CDR2 YSLEER come from the germline V gene. The ends were cut back, 0 bases at V and 0 bases at J, with 5 bases in the middle. The CDR3 has 14 amino acids. CDR3: CASSQDRANYGYTF. The CDR3 DNA is TGCGCCAGCAGCCAAGATAGGGCTAACTATGGCTACACCTTC.

V is TRBV29-1 and J is TRBJ2-7; D is perhaps TRBD1 (6 bases). V shed 6 bases and J shed 1 base, with 19 bases lying between them. The germline CDR1 and CDR2 sequences are SQVTM and ANQGSEA. This CDR3 contains 15 residues. The CDR3 loop reads CSVSTGLSRSYEQYF. Written as DNA, the CDR3 is TGCAGCGTAAGTACAGGGTTGAGCAGGTCCTACGAGCAGTACTTC.

This clonotype was picked up one time. The DNA of the CDR3 is TGTGCCACCAGCAGGGACAGGGTATTAATGAACACTGAAGCTTTCTTT. The encoded protein is CATSRDRVLMNTEAFF. The genes are TRBV15 and TRBJ1-1; 8 positions agree with TRBD1. V gave up 3 bases and J gave up 0 bases; unmatched junction bases: 6. Germline CDR1 is LNHNV and CDR2 is YYDKDF (reference sequence). This CDR3 has 16 amino acids.

This clonotype occurred a few times. This chain links TRBV5-1 with TRBJ2-5, with 7 bases fitting TRBD2. Germline CDR1 is SGHRS and CDR2 is YFSETQ. This CDR3 is 13 amino acids long. J gave up 2 bases and V 7 bases, and 5 bases lay outside the gene matches. The CDR3 DNA reads as TGCGCCAGCGGGGAGGGAGGACAAGAGACCCAGTACTTC. This codes for CASGEGGQETQYF.

J is TRBJ2-7 and V is TRBV9; 9 nucleotides match TRBD2. V lost 3 bases and J lost 3; bases outside the gene matches: 4. The CDR3 loop spans 14 amino acids. Looked up from germline, CDR1 is SGDLS and CDR2 is YYNGEE. The CDR3 here is CASSATSGYYEQYF. The CDR3 bases are TGTGCCAGCAGCGCGACTAGCGGATACTACGAGCAGTACTTC.